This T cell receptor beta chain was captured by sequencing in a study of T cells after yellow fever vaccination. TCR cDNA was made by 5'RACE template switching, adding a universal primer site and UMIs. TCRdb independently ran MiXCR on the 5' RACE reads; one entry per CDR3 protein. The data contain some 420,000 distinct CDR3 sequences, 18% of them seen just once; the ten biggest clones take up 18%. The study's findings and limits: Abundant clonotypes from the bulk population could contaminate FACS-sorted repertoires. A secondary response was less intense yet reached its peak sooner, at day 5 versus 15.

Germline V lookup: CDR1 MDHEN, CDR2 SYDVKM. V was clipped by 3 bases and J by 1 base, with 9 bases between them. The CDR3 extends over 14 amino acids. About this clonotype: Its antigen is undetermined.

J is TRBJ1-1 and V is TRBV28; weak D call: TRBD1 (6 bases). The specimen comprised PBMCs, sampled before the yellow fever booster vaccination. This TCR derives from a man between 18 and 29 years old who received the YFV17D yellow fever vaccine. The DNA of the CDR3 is TGTGCCAGCAGTTTTTGGACAGAGAACACTGAAGCTTTCTTT. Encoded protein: CASSFWTENTEAFF.